This T cell receptor beta chain was sequenced during a study of T cells in Graves' hyperthyroidism and ophthalmopathy (dated by TCRdb to 2018 to 2020). About the study as a whole: Peripheral blood samples were taken at initial diagnosis, before any treatment was given. The study also compared thyroid tissue and blood T-cell repertoires from roughly six Graves' hyperthyroidism patients. The 95 to 100 discovery patients were randomly divided into training and test sets at a 7:3 ratio. TCR V-J signatures able to tell the groups apart were searched for in a discovery cohort of some 97 patients, of whom around 42 had Graves' ophthalmopathy and around 58 had stable Graves' hyperthyroidism. The paper reports TCR Vbeta CDR3 sequencing of about 140 peripheral blood samples: 43 ophthalmopathy, under 80 hyperthyroidism and around 17 progressor patients. Prospective prediction of ophthalmopathy was tested in an independent validation cohort of approximately 18 hyperthyroidism patients and 17 patients who later progressed to ophthalmopathy. Following sampling, methimazole starting at 30 mg daily was given to hyperthyroidism patients, and high-dose intravenous methylprednisolone was given to ophthalmopathy patients.

A patient counted as having stable Graves' hyperthyroidism if no progression to ophthalmopathy occurred over 18 months of follow-up. The hyperthyroidism patients were between 18 and 65 years old and newly diagnosed, with a disease duration of less than 2 months. Exclusion was applied to patients with uncontrolled infections, other autoimmune diseases, pregnancy or lactation. Diagnoses were based on clinical symptoms, serum thyroxine and TRAb, thyroid ultrasound and orbital computed tomography. PBMCs were separated from 7.5 to 10 ml of fresh peripheral blood using Ficoll-Paque density gradient centrifugation. Total RNA was extracted using Trizol reagent, and RNA quality was assessed on an Agilent 2100 Bioanalyzer. TCR beta CDR3 regions were amplified from RNA transcripts. For the first round of RT-PCR on the TCR CDR3, the HTBI primer set was used together with the Qiagen OneStep RT-PCR kit. The libraries were constructed in a second round of multiplex PCR and then size-selected and purified. The libraries were sequenced on an Illumina HiSeq2000 using paired-end 100 bp reads. The authors processed their data as follows. SOAPnuke was used to process the raw data, with reads discarded if the reads contained adapters or uncalled bases, had a mean Phred below 15, or lacked an exact constant-primer or identifier match. High-quality paired reads were merged with COPE v1.2.5, and unique nucleotide sequences were defined as clonotypes. Clonotypes were aligned to IMGT TRBV, TRBD and TRBJ reference segments using MiTCR v1.1. The analysis included only V-J combinations with a frequency above 0.0001, which together covered 99% to 99.2% of the repertoires. A TCS score was defined as the ratio of F50 (clonal expansion) to E x V (chaos), with BLOSUM62-based TCRdist applied between CDR3 peptides within each V-J. Welch's t-statistics and random forest reduced approximately 520 V-J features to some 14, which were used in a naive Bayes classifier (R e1071). TCRdb handled the public reads itself, with Q25 trimming in fastp and clone calling in MiXCR, and kept productive beta chains. Identical CDR3 proteins give one entry, which carries the most common genes and DNA. These V and J calls are TCRdb output, not the study's own analysis. The sample table records some 560,000 distinct CDR3 sequences; about a sixth of these occur just once. Clones ranked in the top ten supply around 6.6% of the sample.

This clonotype was seen ten or more times. No cognate antigen has been identified for it. Base qualities are missing; no much larger clone stands one base away. Results the study describes overall, beyond this receptor: No statistical method was used to set the sample size in advance, and investigators knew the group allocation. Ophthalmopathy was separated from stable hyperthyroidism by a 13 V-J signature model, with approximately 89% sensitivity and 81% to 82% specificity obtained in cross-validation and 80%/75% obtained in testing. In validation, the model predicted progression to ophthalmopathy with 55% to 71% sensitivity and approximately 78% specificity, a median of about 6 months before onset. Most expanded thyroid clonotypes (frequency above 0.001) were also found in blood, which suggests that blood repertoires may mirror thyroid immune responses.

Source material: blood. This receptor was taken from a woman aged 30 to 39 with Graves' hyperthyroidism.

CDR3 region: CSARGWHEQFF. The nucleotide sequence is given as TGCAGTGCTAGAGGCTGGCATGAGCAGTTCTTC. The chain is assembled from TRBV20-1 and TRBJ2-1; no confident D gene assignment can be made. CDR1 and CDR2, per the germline V gene (reference sequence), are DFQATT and SNEGSKA. Counted from cysteine to phenylalanine, this CDR3 has 11 amino acids. Of all the DNA, just the CDR3 is kept, 33 bases in frame from base 1. The V end loses 1 base and the J end loses 8 bases, and a stretch of 6 bases separates them.